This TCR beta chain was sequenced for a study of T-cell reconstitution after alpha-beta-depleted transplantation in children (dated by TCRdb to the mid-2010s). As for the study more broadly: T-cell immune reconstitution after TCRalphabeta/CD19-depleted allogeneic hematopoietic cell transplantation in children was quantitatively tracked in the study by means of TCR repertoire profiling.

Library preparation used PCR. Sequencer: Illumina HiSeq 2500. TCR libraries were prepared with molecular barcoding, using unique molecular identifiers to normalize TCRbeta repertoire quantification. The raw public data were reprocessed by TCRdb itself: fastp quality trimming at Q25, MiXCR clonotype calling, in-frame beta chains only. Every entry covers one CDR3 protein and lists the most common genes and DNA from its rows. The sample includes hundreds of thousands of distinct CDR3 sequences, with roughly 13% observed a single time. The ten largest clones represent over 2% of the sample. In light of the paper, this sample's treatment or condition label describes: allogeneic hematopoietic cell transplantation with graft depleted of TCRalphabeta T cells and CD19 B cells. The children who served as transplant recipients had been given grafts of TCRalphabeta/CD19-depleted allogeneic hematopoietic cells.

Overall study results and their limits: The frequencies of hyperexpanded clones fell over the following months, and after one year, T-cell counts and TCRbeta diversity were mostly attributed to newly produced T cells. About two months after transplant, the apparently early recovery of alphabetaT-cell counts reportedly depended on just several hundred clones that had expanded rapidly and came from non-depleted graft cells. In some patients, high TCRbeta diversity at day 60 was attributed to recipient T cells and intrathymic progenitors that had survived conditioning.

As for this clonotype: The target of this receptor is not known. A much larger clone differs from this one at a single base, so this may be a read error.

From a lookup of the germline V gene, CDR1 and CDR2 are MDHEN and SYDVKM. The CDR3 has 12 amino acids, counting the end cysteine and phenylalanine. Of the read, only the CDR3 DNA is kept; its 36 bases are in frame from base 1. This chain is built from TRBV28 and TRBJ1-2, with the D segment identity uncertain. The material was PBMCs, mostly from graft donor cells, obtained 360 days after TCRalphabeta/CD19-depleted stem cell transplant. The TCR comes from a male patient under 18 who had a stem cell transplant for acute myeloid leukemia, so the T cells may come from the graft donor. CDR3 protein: CASSLFNYGHTF. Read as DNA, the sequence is TGTGCCAGCAGCCTTTTTAACTATGGCCACACCTTC.